The sequence of this T cell receptor (beta chain) was determined in a study of T cells in tuberculosis. Repertoires were generated with immunoSEQ multiplex PCR, while TCRdb's copy carries only in-frame clones and drops some. Of 80,000 to 90,000 clones listed, approximately 91% are singletons. This CDR3 has 17 amino acids. With V trimmed by 2 bases and J by 2 bases, 9 bases remained unmatched. Germline V lookup: CDR1 SGHAT, CDR2 FQNNGV. Cells were sorted from thawed PBMC rested overnight and stained with GMM-loaded CD1B tetramer, viability dye and anti-CD3. C32 glucose monomycolate from Rhodococcus equi was loaded onto the CD1B tetramers. PBMC for tetramer sorting were first depleted of CD14-expressing monocytes. This clone came up once.

Sequenced sample: CD1b-GMM tetramer-negative cells sorted from PBMCs. This sequence originates from an adult woman with latent tuberculosis. V usage is TRBV11-2 and J usage is TRBJ2-5, with 9 bases aligning to TRBD2. Here the CDR3 DNA reads TGTGCCAGCAGCTTAAGGCTAGCGGGGCCCTCACAAGAGACCCAGTACTTC. It specifies CASSLRLAGPSQETQYF. The full variable domain, with the rest looked up from reference TRBV11-2 and TRBJ2-5, is EAGVAQSPRYKIIEKRQSVAFWCNPISGHATLYWYQQILGQGPKLLIQFQNNGVVDDSQLPKDRFSAERLKGVDSTLKIQPAKLEDSAVYLCASSLRLAGPSQETQYFGPGTRLLVL.